Listed below are T cell receptor beta chains from one sample, sequenced in a study of cytomegalovirus exposure and HLA in healthy donors. Clones were sequenced by immunoSEQ multiplex PCR, and TCRdb holds only the in-frame ones, with some missing. The profile covers roughly 90,000 clones, with approximately 74% appearing a single time and under 25% taken by the ten largest. The sequenced sample was PBMCs. The receptors shown here come from a man in his thirties or forties in good health and CMV-seropositive. CDR3s include the opening cysteine and the closing phenylalanine or tryptophan. A D gene is named only where the DNA matches it firmly. Where a row states a size, it is once, few, many or the class of an expanded clone; other rows omit it.

clone size	V gene	D gene	J gene	CDR3 protein	CDR3 DNA
.	TRBV16	.	TRBJ1-2	CASSQVRGPHYGYTF	TGTGCCAGCAGCCAAGTCAGGGGTCCGCACTATGGCTACACCTTC
.	TRBV10-3	.	TRBJ1-1	CAIRTQGINTEAFF	TGTGCCATCAGGACACAGGGAATTAACACTGAAGCTTTCTTT
once	TRBV9	.	TRBJ2-7	CASSGTAYSYEQYF	TGTGCCAGCAGCGGGACAGCTTACTCCTACGAGCAGTACTTC
.	TRBV7-3	.	TRBJ1-1	CASSSGPNTEAFF	TGTGCCAGCAGCTCGGGTCCTAACACTGAAGCTTTCTTT
.	TRBV20-1	.	TRBJ2-7	CSARINEQYF	TGCAGTGCGAGAATTAACGAGCAGTACTTC
.	TRBV7-3	TRBD2	TRBJ2-4	CASSATSGRAGIQYF	TGTGCCAGCAGCGCGACTAGCGGGAGGGCGGGCATTCAGTACTTC
.	TRBV28	TRBD2	TRBJ2-6	CASSNGGSGANVLTF	TGTGCCAGCAGTAACGGGGGGTCTGGGGCCAACGTCCTGACTTTC
.	TRBV7-8	.	TRBJ1-5	CASSPDRINQPQHF	TGTGCCAGCAGCCCTGACAGAATCAATCAGCCCCAGCATTTT
.	TRBV5-1	TRBD1	TRBJ1-1	CASSRRDRGSVVTEAFF	TGCGCCAGCAGCCGCCGGGACAGGGGGTCTGTTGTAACTGAAGCTTTCTTT
.	TRBV6-1	.	TRBJ1-5	CASTRGWDSNQPQHF	TGTGCCAGCACTCGGGGTTGGGATAGCAATCAGCCCCAGCATTTT
.	TRBV14	TRBD2	TRBJ2-7	CASSQVSGRSYEQYF	TGTGCCAGCAGCCAAGTTAGCGGGAGATCCTACGAGCAGTACTTC
.	TRBV5-4	TRBD2	TRBJ2-5	CASSLWGGETQYF	TGTGCCAGCAGCTTATGGGGGGGAGAGACCCAGTACTTC
.	TRBV5-4	TRBD1	TRBJ2-1	CASSPEGTGGNEQFF	TGTGCCAGCAGCCCCGAAGGGACAGGGGGCAATGAGCAGTTCTTC
.	TRBV18	.	TRBJ2-1	CASSPPVENEQFF	TGTGCCAGCTCACCCCCCGTAGAAAATGAGCAGTTCTTC
.	TRBV6-5	TRBD1	TRBJ1-1	CASSYSWTGGNTEAFF	TGTGCCAGCAGTTACTCGTGGACAGGGGGCAACACTGAAGCTTTCTTT
.	TRBV4-3	.	TRBJ1-5	CASSQDPQQGSNQPQHF	TGCGCCAGCAGCCAAGATCCCCAACAGGGCAGCAATCAGCCCCAGCATTTT
once	TRBV5-5	TRBD1	TRBJ2-7	CASSLVSETGRGYEQYF	TGTGCCAGCAGCTTGGTCTCAGAGACAGGGAGAGGCTACGAGCAGTACTTC
.	TRBV9	.	TRBJ1-3	CASSVGALNSGNTIYF	TGTGCCAGCAGCGTCGGAGCGTTGAACTCTGGAAACACCATATATTTT
.	TRBV29-1	TRBD1	TRBJ1-1	CSAKQGAQDTEAFF	TGCAGCGCCAAGCAGGGGGCGCAGGACACTGAAGCTTTCTTT
.	TRBV2	.	TRBJ1-6	CGERQAYNSPLHF	TGTGGAGAAAGGCAGGCCTATAATTCACCCCTCCACTTT
.	TRBV5-4	TRBD2	TRBJ2-2	CASSLPTSGRPHGELFF	TGTGCCAGCAGCTTACCGACTAGCGGGAGGCCCCACGGGGAGCTGTTTTTT
.	TRBV2	TRBD1	TRBJ1-4	CASSPDRGREEKLFF	TGTGCCAGCAGTCCGGACAGGGGAAGAGAAGAAAAACTGTTTTTT
.	TRBV5-1	.	TRBJ2-5	CASSSQTSRQETQYF	TGCGCCAGCAGCTCCCAGACTAGTCGCCAAGAGACCCAGTACTTC
few	TRBV18	TRBD1	TRBJ1-4	CATKTGGEKLFF	TGTGCCACCAAGACAGGGGGTGAAAAACTGTTTTTT
.	TRBV4-2	.	TRBJ2-7	CASRAGASGYEQYF	TGTGCCAGCAGGGCAGGGGCTTCCGGCTACGAGCAGTACTTC
.	TRBV2	.	TRBJ2-7	CASTKGAGMHEQYF	TGTGCCAGCACCAAAGGGGCGGGGATGCACGAGCAGTACTTC
.	TRBV27	.	TRBJ1-4	CASSLSWEVATNEKLFF	TGTGCCAGCAGTTTATCTTGGGAGGTTGCAACTAATGAAAAACTGTTTTTT
.	TRBV4-3	.	TRBJ1-3	CASSLLGGAGNTIYF	TGCGCCAGCAGCCTCTTGGGAGGGGCCGGAAACACCATATATTTT
.	TRBV14	.	TRBJ1-1	CASSLYMNTEAFF	TGTGCCAGCAGCCTGTACATGAACACTGAAGCTTTCTTT
.	TRBV4-1	.	TRBJ1-1	CASSHYGSSPNTEAFF	TGCGCCAGCAGTCACTATGGGTCCAGCCCGAACACTGAAGCTTTCTTT
.	TRBV2	TRBD1	TRBJ1-1	CASSQQGAHDAFF	TGTGCCAGCAGTCAACAGGGGGCACACGATGCTTTCTTT
.	TRBV2	TRBD1	TRBJ2-7	CARTGGAQEEQYF	TGTGCCAGGACAGGGGGCGCACAGGAGGAGCAGTACTTC
.	TRBV6-5	TRBD1	TRBJ1-1	CASRDGTGNTEAFF	TGTGCCAGCAGAGACGGGACAGGGAACACTGAAGCTTTCTTT
.	TRBV11-3	.	TRBJ1-6	CASSLTGSSPLHF	TGTGCCAGCAGCCTCACAGGGAGTTCACCCCTCCACTTT
.	TRBV6-5	.	TRBJ1-1	CASSYLDSCEAFF	TGTGCCAGCAGTTACTTGGACAGTTGTGAAGCTTTCTTT
.	TRBV21-1	.	TRBJ1-6	CASSKAHRTAVDSPLHF	TGTGCCAGCAGCAAAGCGCATAGGACAGCGGTCGATTCACCCCTCCACTTT
.	TRBV28	.	TRBJ1-1	CASTAGGRDTEAFF	TGTGCCAGCACCGCGGGGGGCAGGGACACTGAAGCTTTCTTT
once	TRBV30	.	TRBJ1-2	CAWGGLGEGSNYGYTF	TGTGCCTGGGGTGGGCTCGGGGAAGGATCTAACTATGGCTACACCTTC
.	TRBV7-2	TRBD1	TRBJ1-1	CASSLWTGGNTEAFF	TGTGCCAGCAGCTTATGGACAGGGGGTAACACTGAAGCTTTCTTT
.	TRBV29-1	.	TRBJ2-1	CSHRTPINEQFF	TGCAGCCATCGGACACCCATAAATGAGCAGTTCTTC
once	TRBV7-9	TRBD1	TRBJ2-2	CASSPRDRVTGELFF	TGTGCCAGCAGCCCCCGGGACAGGGTCACCGGGGAGCTGTTTTTT
.	TRBV6-1	TRBD1	TRBJ2-2	CASIRDRGFPGELFF	TGTGCCAGTATACGGGACAGGGGATTCCCCGGGGAGCTGTTTTTT